The sequence of this T cell receptor (beta chain) was determined in a study of cytomegalovirus exposure and HLA in healthy donors. Turning to the study itself: Tens of millions of unique TCR sequences came from HLA-typed donors in an early release. Overall study results and limits: Later work showed greater clonal expansion in HLA-associated TCR beta chains than in equally common others. TCR beta chain V- and J-gene trimming was linked, in a later analysis, to a missense variant in DCLRE1C. The study flagged some 180 TCR beta chains as cytomegalovirus-associated.

Primers for the PCR totalled 60 Vbeta and 13 Jbeta. The table came from immunoSEQ multiplex PCR; TCRdb's copy has only in-frame clones and leaves some out. The repertoire holds 100,000 to 120,000 clones, with around 75% as singletons. Comments on this clone: What it binds is unknown.

Sequencing used PBMCs. The receptor comes from a middle-aged man in good health and CMV-seronegative.

CDR3 loop: CASSEGQIHTGELFF. CDR3 DNA: TGCGCCAGCAGCGAGGGACAGATACACACCGGGGAGCTGTTTTTT. The V gene is TRBV5-1, the J gene TRBJ2-2, with 7 positions matching TRBD1. This CDR3 is 15 amino acids long. After removal of 4 bases from V and 3 bases from J, the junction contained 6 bases not matched to a gene. Germline V gene data show CDR1 as SGHRS and CDR2 as YFSETQ.